The entry below describes one T cell receptor beta chain. Staff drew roughly 10 milliliters of peripheral blood from each donor. This sample was taken from a study of blood T cells in healthy people across ages. Germline assignment: CDR1 MGHRA and CDR2 YSYEKL. The CDR3 sequence is 16 residues long. The J segment lost 0 bases and the V segment lost 1 base, leaving 3 bases of the junction unmatched. For the second PCR, which ran for about 7 to 11 cycles, a sample-barcoded 5' primer and a J-beta primer mix were used. TCRdb re-derived calls from the 5' RACE reads in MiXCR, one entry per CDR3 protein. The sample comprises about 1.8 million distinct CDR3 sequences, roughly 50% of which are singletons, and 2% to 2.5% rests with the top ten.

The rearrangement uses TRBV4-1 and TRBJ2-7; 10 nucleotides match TRBD2. Sequenced material: blood. The sequence was obtained from a woman aged 35 to 49 in good health. The CDR3 DNA reads as TGCGCCAGCAGCCAAGCTAGCGGGGGCCCCTCCTACGAGCAGTACTTC. The encoded protein is CASSQASGGPSYEQYF.